This T cell receptor (beta chain) is drawn from a study of T cell repertoires in cytomegalovirus infection. About the research overall: Shared public TCR beta signatures pointed to both CMV infection and a matching HLA type.

Germline CDR1 reads MNHEY; CDR2 reads SMNVEV (reference sequence). The CDR3 consists of 14 residues. Trimming stripped 5 bases from V and 4 bases from J, with 14 bases between. General observations from the study: The ex vivo response was dominated by HLA-C-restricted CMV-specific TCR beta clonotypes. Frequencies of public TCR beta families were cumulated, and this identified carriers of CMV plus the relevant HLA.

This clonotype was observed at least ten times. Its antigen is not identified. MiXCR, applied by TCRdb to the reads, yields one record per CDR3 protein. Of 560,000 or so distinct CDR3 sequences listed, 15% to 20% are singletons. The specimen sequenced was CD8+ T cells from PBMCs. The genes are TRBV27 and TRBJ1-2, with D uncertain. This TCR was sampled from a human donor in good health (CMV status not recorded). Some clones in this sample may be carry-over from other donors' samples. DNA of the CDR3: TGTGCCAGCAGTACCCAGGTACTGGGCTATGGCTACACCTTC. It translates to CASSTQVLGYGYTF.